These T cell receptor beta chains were read from a single sample in a study of OX40 agonist ivuxolimab in advanced cancers. Method: immunoSEQ multiplex PCR; TCRdb's copy keeps in-frame clones and lacks some. The sample has about 94,000 clones, roughly 88% seen once; the top ten hold approximately 0.26%. The sample consisted of CD4+ or CD8+ T cells sorted from blood, taken in a trial of the OX40 agonist ivuxolimab. Receptor source: an adult with an advanced solid tumor such as melanoma, head and neck, liver or kidney cancer. The CDR3 runs from the conserved cysteine through the conserved F or W. D genes are given only for firm matches. For some rows the clone size is stated as once, few or many, or as a class when expanded; others skip it.

V gene	D gene	CDR3 length	clone size	J gene	CDR3 DNA	CDR3 protein
TRBV5-1	.	15	.	TRBJ1-4	TGCGCCAGCAGCCTGCAGGGGTCAACTAATGAAAAACTGTTTTTT	CASSLQGSTNEKLFF
TRBV2	.	14	.	TRBJ2-1	TGTGCCAGTACGGGGCAGGGGTCCTACAATGAGCAGTTCTTC	CASTGQGSYNEQFF
TRBV11-2	.	15	.	TRBJ2-1	TGTGCCAGCAGCTTATCCCGGGGCGTGATAAATGAGCAGTTCTTC	CASSLSRGVINEQFF
TRBV11-3	.	14	.	TRBJ2-3	TGTGCCAGCAGCTTAGGACAGAACCCAGATACGCAGTATTTT	CASSLGQNPDTQYF
TRBV18	.	11	.	TRBJ2-7	TGTGCTGCTGGGGCCTCCTACGAGCAGTACTTC	CAAGASYEQYF
TRBV6-1	TRBD1	14	.	TRBJ1-5	TGTGCCAGCAGTGAAGGGTCAGGGGGGCAGCCCCAGCATTTT	CASSEGSGGQPQHF
TRBV5-5	.	13	.	TRBJ2-3	TGTGCCAGCAGCTTGCGAGTCACAGATACGCAGTATTTT	CASSLRVTDTQYF
TRBV5-6	.	14	.	TRBJ2-5	TGTGCCAGCAGCTTGGGTTGGGGGAAAGAGACCCAGTACTTC	CASSLGWGKETQYF
TRBV4-3	.	15	.	TRBJ2-1	TGCGCCAGCAGCCAAGGGAACAGGGAAGGGAATGAGCAGTTCTTC	CASSQGNREGNEQFF
TRBV19	TRBD1	14	.	TRBJ1-4	TGTGCCAGTAGATCGACAGGGGAATCTGAAAAACTGTTTTTT	CASRSTGESEKLFF
TRBV5-1	.	14	.	TRBJ2-7	TGCGCCAGCAGGGCCGGCAGGGCTTCCTACGAGCAGTACTTC	CASRAGRASYEQYF
TRBV18	.	12	few	TRBJ2-7	TGTGCCAGCTCATCCGGCCTCTACGAGCAGTACTTC	CASSSGLYEQYF
TRBV6-9	TRBD1	21	.	TRBJ2-4	TGTGCCAGCAACCATTATTCTGGGGTCCGACAGGGCATAAGACCCAAAAACATTCAGTACTTC	CASNHYSGVRQGIRPKNIQYF
TRBV7-6	TRBD2	16	.	TRBJ2-1	TGTGCCAGCAGCTACGGGATTCCGGGACTAGGTGACGAGCAGTTCTTC	CASSYGIPGLGDEQFF
TRBV9	.	15	.	TRBJ2-2	TGTGCCAGCAGCGTATCTCAATCGGTCACCGGGGAGCTGTTTTTT	CASSVSQSVTGELFF